This T cell receptor beta chain emerged from a study of blood T cells in healthy people across ages. The second PCR ran roughly 6 to 12 cycles with a sample-barcoded 5' primer and J-beta primers. TCRdb ran MiXCR on the 5' RACE reads and lists one entry per CDR3 protein. The top ten hold less than 0.75% of the sample, which has under 1,100,000 distinct CDR3 sequences, approximately 25% seen once. The data were also submitted as part of a second study, on T cells of mothers and their children.

Sequencing used blood. The receptor comes from a girl aged 2-9 years in good health.

CDR3 protein: CASGLDRGRETQYF. In DNA form, the CDR3 reads TGTGCTAGCGGCCTGGACAGGGGACGAGAGACCCAGTACTTC. V is TRBV12-5 and J is TRBJ2-5, with 9 positions matching TRBD1. Germline-derived CDR1 and CDR2 are LGHNT and FRNRAP. Losses at the gene ends were 9 bases for V and 4 bases for J; bases not matched to a gene: 9. This CDR3 spans 14 amino acids.